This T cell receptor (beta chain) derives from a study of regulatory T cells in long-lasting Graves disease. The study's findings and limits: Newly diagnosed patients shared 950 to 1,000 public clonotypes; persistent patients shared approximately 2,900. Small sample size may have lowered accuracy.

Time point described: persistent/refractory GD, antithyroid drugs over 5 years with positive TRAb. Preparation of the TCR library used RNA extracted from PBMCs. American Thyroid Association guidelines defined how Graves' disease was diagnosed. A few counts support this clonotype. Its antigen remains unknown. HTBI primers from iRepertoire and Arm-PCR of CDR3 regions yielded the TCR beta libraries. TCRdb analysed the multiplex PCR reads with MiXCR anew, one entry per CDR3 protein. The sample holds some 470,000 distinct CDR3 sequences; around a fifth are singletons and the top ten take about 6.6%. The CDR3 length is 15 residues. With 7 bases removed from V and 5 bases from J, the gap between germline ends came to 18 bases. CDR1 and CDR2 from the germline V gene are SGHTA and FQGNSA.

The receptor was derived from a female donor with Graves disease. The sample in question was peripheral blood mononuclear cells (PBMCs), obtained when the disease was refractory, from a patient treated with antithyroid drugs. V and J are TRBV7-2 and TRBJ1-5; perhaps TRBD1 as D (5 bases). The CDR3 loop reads CASTPLSGVDQPQHF. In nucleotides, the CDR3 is TGTGCCAGCACCCCCTTATCGGGGGTCGATCAGCCCCAGCATTTT. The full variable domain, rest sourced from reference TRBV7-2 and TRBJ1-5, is GAGVSQSPSNKVTEKGKDVELRCDPISGHTALYWYRQSLGQGLEFLIYFQGNSAPDKSGLPSDRFSAERTGGSVSTLTIQRTQQEDSAVYLCASTPLSGVDQPQHFGDGTRLSIL.